Listed below are T cell receptor beta chains from one sample, sequenced in a study of cytomegalovirus exposure and HLA in healthy donors. The repertoire was sequenced with immunoSEQ multiplex PCR; TCRdb's copy has only in-frame clones and lacks some. The data hold 120,000 or so clones, with approximately 95% observed a single time. Material for sequencing was PBMCs. The source is a man aged 18 to 30 in good health and CMV-seronegative. CDR3s include the opening cysteine and the closing phenylalanine or tryptophan.

CDR3,V,J
CASSSLAGGDEQFF,TRBV6-5,TRBJ2-1
CASSGDAGISGNTIYF,TRBV9,TRBJ1-3
CASAQTGGGQPQHF,TRBV5-1,TRBJ1-5
CASSVGTGSSYEQYF,TRBV9,TRBJ2-7
CASSPFRGGYTF,TRBV6-5,TRBJ1-2
CASSKGVNNEQFF,TRBV9,TRBJ2-1
CASSLLASGGDKNGYTF,TRBV27,TRBJ1-2
CASSWGGAGNTIYF,TRBV5-4,TRBJ1-3
CASSLGGSEQYF,TRBV11-2,TRBJ2-7
CASSLRGNEQFF,TRBV27,TRBJ2-1
CASMGGDSYNEQFF,TRBV5-1,TRBJ2-1
CASSLVLGGLGTNEKLFF,TRBV7-2,TRBJ1-4
CATSARTSGYNEQFF,TRBV15,TRBJ2-1
CASSDVGLAGEKGETQYF,TRBV2,TRBJ2-5
CASSPSVPNTEAFF,TRBV7-2,TRBJ1-1
CASSLSHTEAFF,TRBV28,TRBJ1-1
CASSQDLGVRYGYTF,TRBV14,TRBJ1-2
CASSLGQGGNQPQHF,TRBV27,TRBJ1-5
CATRTATYEQYF,TRBV10-3,TRBJ2-7
CASSTGQPISYEQYF,TRBV28,TRBJ2-7
CASSPRDRAGVEKLFF,TRBV27,TRBJ1-4
CASRSTGDWEQYF,TRBV6-1,TRBJ2-7
CASSLAGLSYEQYF,TRBV27,TRBJ2-7
CASSLGLAGDPSTDTQYF,TRBV5-1,TRBJ2-3
CASSLAGQLNTEAFF,TRBV28,TRBJ1-1
CASSQDQGQGIKNIQYF,TRBV4-1,TRBJ2-4
CASSFGLAYNEQFF,TRBV27,TRBJ2-1
CASSQPGQRGIGELFF,TRBV27,TRBJ2-2
CASSLSPQGFAYEQYF,TRBV27,TRBJ2-7
CASSLRTGRPNNEQFF,TRBV27,TRBJ2-1
CSVEGPALNYEQYF,TRBV29-1,TRBJ2-7
CASSVYGSTDTQYF,TRBV9,TRBJ2-3
CASSFVLAEYNEQFF,TRBV7-9,TRBJ2-1
CAWRGQGQGGYTF,TRBV30,TRBJ1-2
CASSPEGRRDYGYTF,TRBV4-1,TRBJ1-2
CASSQEGLAGVSGARETQYF,TRBV14,TRBJ2-5
CSVERTEDYEQYF,TRBV29-1,TRBJ2-7
CASSGEGQPQHF,TRBV2,TRBJ1-5
CASSQARTGAKMDTQYF,TRBV2,TRBJ2-3
CASSSTPTANTEAFF,TRBV6-5,TRBJ1-1
CASSQSGKDRFSEQYF,TRBV23-1,TRBJ2-7